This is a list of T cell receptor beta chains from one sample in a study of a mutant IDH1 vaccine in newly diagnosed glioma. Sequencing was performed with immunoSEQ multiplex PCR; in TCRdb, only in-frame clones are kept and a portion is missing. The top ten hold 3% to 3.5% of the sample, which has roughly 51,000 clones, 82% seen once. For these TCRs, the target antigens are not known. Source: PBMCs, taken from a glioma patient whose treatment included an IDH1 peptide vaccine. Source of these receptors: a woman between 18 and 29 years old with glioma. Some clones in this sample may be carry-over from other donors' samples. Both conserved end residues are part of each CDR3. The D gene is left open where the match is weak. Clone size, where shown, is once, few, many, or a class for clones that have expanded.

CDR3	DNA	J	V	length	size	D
CASSVSRAGTEAFF	TGTGCCAGTAGTGTGTCCAGGGCCGGTACTGAAGCTTTCTTT	TRBJ1-1	TRBV19	14	.	.
CASSLSSHARADTQYF	TGTGCCAGCAGTTTATCCTCCCACGCCAGGGCAGATACGCAGTATTTT	TRBJ2-3	TRBV27	16	.	.
CASSAGTRPPGELFF	TGTGCCAGCAGCGCCGGGACTAGGCCCCCCGGGGAGCTGTTTTTT	TRBJ2-2	TRBV9	15	few	TRBD2
CASSLGGHSNQPQHF	TGTGCCAGCAGTTTGGGGGGGCATAGCAATCAGCCCCAGCATTTT	TRBJ1-5	TRBV28	15	.	.
CASSSSANTEAFF	TGCGCCAGCAGTTCCTCAGCGAACACTGAAGCTTTCTTT	TRBJ1-1	TRBV4-1	13	.	.
CASSIDQRSSYEQYF	TGTGCCAGTAGTATAGATCAACGCAGCTCCTACGAGCAGTACTTC	TRBJ2-7	TRBV19	15	.	.
CASRQSHGTGVEKLFF	TGCGCCAGCAGGCAAAGTCACGGGACAGGGGTTGAAAAACTGTTTTTT	TRBJ1-4	TRBV5-1	16	.	TRBD1
CASSESGPNEKLFF	TGTGCCAGCAGTGAATCGGGGCCGAATGAAAAACTGTTTTTT	TRBJ1-4	TRBV6-1	14	.	.
CASSLAGGHTEAFF	TGTGCCAGCAGCTTGGCGGGGGGTCACACTGAAGCTTTCTTT	TRBJ1-1	TRBV5-4	14	.	.
CASNYYGYTF	TGTGCCAGCAACTACTATGGCTACACCTTC	TRBJ1-2	TRBV28	10	.	.
CASLGLAGDNEQFF	TGCGCCAGCCTGGGGCTAGCGGGAGACAATGAGCAGTTCTTC	TRBJ2-1	TRBV10-2	14	.	TRBD2
CASSPGQRPRDTGELFF	TGCGCCAGCAGCCCCGGACAGCGTCCTCGGGACACCGGGGAGCTGTTTTTT	TRBJ2-2	TRBV4-3	17	.	.
CASSWSGPPNPDTQYF	TGCGCCAGCAGCTGGTCGGGCCCGCCGAACCCGGATACGCAGTATTTT	TRBJ2-3	TRBV5-1	16	.	.
CASSVTSGVQETQYF	TGCGCCAGCAGCGTGACTAGCGGAGTGCAAGAGACCCAGTACTTC	TRBJ2-5	TRBV4-1	15	.	TRBD2
CASSFPPGTGGHEQYF	TGTGCCAGCAGTTTTCCCCCCGGGACAGGGGGACACGAGCAGTACTTC	TRBJ2-7	TRBV27	16	once	TRBD1
CASSRTGSYSGNTIYF	TGTGCCAGCAGTCGCACAGGGAGCTACTCTGGAAACACCATATATTTT	TRBJ1-3	TRBV6-6	16	.	.
CASSSLGPTNEKLFF	TGTGCCAGCAGTTCCTTGGGGCCAACTAATGAAAAACTGTTTTTT	TRBJ1-4	TRBV6-5	15	.	.
CASSLASRENTGELFF	TGTGCCAGCAGCTTAGCGAGCAGGGAGAACACCGGGGAGCTGTTTTTT	TRBJ2-2	TRBV7-9	16	.	.
CASSLDLGLDNEQFF	TGTGCCAGCAGCTTAGATCTCGGACTAGACAATGAGCAGTTCTTC	TRBJ2-1	TRBV11-3	15	.	TRBD2
CAWSEGQGFGYTF	TGTGCCTGGAGTGAGGGACAGGGATTTGGCTACACCTTC	TRBJ1-2	TRBV30	13	.	TRBD1
CASSFADRKQETQYF	TGTGCCAGCAGCTTTGCGGACAGGAAACAAGAGACCCAGTACTTC	TRBJ2-5	TRBV7-2	15	.	TRBD1
CASSVTGEASYEQYF	TGTGCCAGCAGCGTGACGGGAGAGGCCTCCTACGAGCAGTACTTC	TRBJ2-7	TRBV9	15	.	.
CASSSSRGGRSYEQYF	TGTGCCAGCAGCTCATCTCGGGGCGGGAGATCCTACGAGCAGTACTTC	TRBJ2-7	TRBV11-2	16	.	TRBD2
CASSFGGGGNTIYF	TGTGCCAGCAGCTTCGGGGGCGGGGGAAACACCATATATTTT	TRBJ1-3	TRBV5-6	14	once	.
CASSVGLAGGREVNEQFF	TGCGCCAGCAGCGTCGGACTAGCGGGGGGTCGAGAAGTCAATGAGCAGTTCTTC	TRBJ2-1	TRBV4-1	18	.	TRBD2
CASSLGLWGIEQFF	TGTGCCAGCTCACTAGGGCTGTGGGGCATTGAGCAGTTCTTC	TRBJ2-1	TRBV5-6	14	.	.
CALGQVGPGANVLTF	TGTGCATTGGGACAGGTGGGTCCCGGGGCCAACGTCCTGACTTTC	TRBJ2-6	TRBV7-8	15	.	TRBD1
CASSPNRGANQPQHF	TGTGCCAGCAGCCCTAACCGGGGTGCAAATCAGCCCCAGCATTTT	TRBJ1-5	TRBV7-9	15	.	.
CASRHTTDFSGYTF	TGTGCCAGCAGACATACGACTGATTTTAGTGGCTACACCTTC	TRBJ1-2	TRBV6-1	14	.	.
CASSFGLEGGDQGTEAFF	TGTGCCAGCAGCTTTGGCTTGGAGGGGGGCGACCAAGGCACTGAAGCTTTCTTT	TRBJ1-1	TRBV7-8	18	once	.
CASSTLGAGSTDTQYF	TGTGCCAGCAGTACCCTGGGAGCGGGGAGCACAGATACGCAGTATTTT	TRBJ2-3	TRBV27	16	.	TRBD2
CASSVATGRSGNTIYF	TGTGCCAGCAGCGTAGCAACAGGGCGCTCTGGAAACACCATATATTTT	TRBJ1-3	TRBV9	16	.	.
CASSQEGQRNEQFF	TGCGCCAGCAGCCAAGAGGGACAGAGGAATGAGCAGTTCTTC	TRBJ2-1	TRBV4-1	14	.	TRBD1
CASSGDRVRGPQHF	TGCGCCAGCAGCGGGGACAGGGTCAGAGGGCCCCAGCATTTT	TRBJ1-5	TRBV10-2	14	few	TRBD1
CASRVSRGENTEAFF	TGTGCCAGCAGAGTTAGCCGGGGGGAAAACACTGAAGCTTTCTTT	TRBJ1-1	TRBV2	15	.	.
CASSLAGFQETQYF	TGTGCCAGCAGCTTAGCAGGGTTCCAAGAGACCCAGTACTTC	TRBJ2-5	TRBV7-9	14	.	.